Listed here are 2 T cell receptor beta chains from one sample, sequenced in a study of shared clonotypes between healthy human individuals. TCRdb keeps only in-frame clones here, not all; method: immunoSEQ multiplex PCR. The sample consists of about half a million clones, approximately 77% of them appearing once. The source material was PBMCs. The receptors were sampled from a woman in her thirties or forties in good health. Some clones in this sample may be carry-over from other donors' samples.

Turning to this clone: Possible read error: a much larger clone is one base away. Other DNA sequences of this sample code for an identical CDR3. The CDR3 coding sequence is TGCGCCAGCACCCCTGAGCGGGCACAAGAGACCCAGTACTTC. Translation: CASTPERAQETQYF. The genes are TRBV11-2 and TRBJ2-5; possibly TRBD2 for D (6 bases). CDR1 is SGHAT, CDR2 FQNNGV, per germline. This CDR3 comprises 14 residues. Together with reference TRBV11-2 and TRBJ2-5, the CDR3 gives the full variable domain: EAGVAQSPRYKIIEKRQSVAFWCNPISGHATLYWYQQILGQGPKLLIQFQNNGVVDDSQLPKDRFSAERLKGVDSTLKIQPAKLEDSAVYLCASTPERAQETQYFGPGTRLLVL.

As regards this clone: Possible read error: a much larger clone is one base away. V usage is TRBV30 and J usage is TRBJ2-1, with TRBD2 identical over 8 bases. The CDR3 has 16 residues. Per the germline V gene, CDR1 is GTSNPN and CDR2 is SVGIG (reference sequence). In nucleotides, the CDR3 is TGTACCTGGAGTGAATTCGGACTAGCAAGGAGCGATGAGCAGTTCTTC. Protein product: CTWSEFGLARSDEQFF.